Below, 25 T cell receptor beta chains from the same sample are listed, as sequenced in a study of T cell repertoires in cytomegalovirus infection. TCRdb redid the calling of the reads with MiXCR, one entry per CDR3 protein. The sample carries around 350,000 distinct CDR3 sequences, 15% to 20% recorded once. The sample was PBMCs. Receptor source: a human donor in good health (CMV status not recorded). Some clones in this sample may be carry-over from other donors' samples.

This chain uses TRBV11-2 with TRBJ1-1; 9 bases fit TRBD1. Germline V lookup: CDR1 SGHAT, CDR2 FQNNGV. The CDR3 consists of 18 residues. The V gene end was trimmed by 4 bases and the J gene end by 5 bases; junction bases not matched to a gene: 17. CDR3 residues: CASSSTPGTGWVVTEAFF. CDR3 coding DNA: TGTGCCAGCAGCTCCACCCCCGGGACAGGGTGGGTTGTTACTGAAGCTTTCTTT.

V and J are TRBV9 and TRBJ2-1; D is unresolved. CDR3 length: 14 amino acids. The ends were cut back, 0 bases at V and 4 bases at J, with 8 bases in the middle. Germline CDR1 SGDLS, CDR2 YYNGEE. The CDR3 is CASSVEVEYNEQFF. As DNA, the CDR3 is TGTGCCAGCAGCGTAGAGGTAGAATACAATGAGCAGTTCTTC.

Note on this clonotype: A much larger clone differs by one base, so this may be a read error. This CDR3 reads CASSPRVSSEAFF. CDR3 DNA: TGTGCCAGCAGCCCCAGGGTGAGCTCTGAAGCTTTCTTT. The chain carries TRBV6-5 and TRBJ1-1; D may be TRBD1 (5 bases). V dropped 6 bases and J dropped 6 bases, with 14 bases sitting between them. Germline-derived CDR1 and CDR2 are MNHEY and SVGAGI. CDR3 length: 13 residues.

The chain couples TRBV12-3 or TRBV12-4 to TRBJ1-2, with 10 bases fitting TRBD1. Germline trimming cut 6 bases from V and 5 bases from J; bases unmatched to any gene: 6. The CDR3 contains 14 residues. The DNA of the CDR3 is TGTGCCAGCAGGCGGACAGGGGGTGTATATGGCTACACCTTC. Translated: CASRRTGGVYGYTF.

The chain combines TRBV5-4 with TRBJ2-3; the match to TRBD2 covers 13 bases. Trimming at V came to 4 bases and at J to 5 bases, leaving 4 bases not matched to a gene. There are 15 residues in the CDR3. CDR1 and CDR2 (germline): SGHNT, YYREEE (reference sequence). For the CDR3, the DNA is TGTGCCAGCAGCCCGGGGACTAGCGGGATAGATACGCAGTATTTT. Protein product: CASSPGTSGIDTQYF. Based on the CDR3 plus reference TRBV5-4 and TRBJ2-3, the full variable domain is ETGVTQSPTHLIKTRGQQVTLRCSSQSGHNTVSWYQQALGQGPQFIFQYYREEENGRGNFPPRFSGLQFPNYSSELNVNALELDDSALYLCASSPGTSGIDTQYFGPGTRLTVL.

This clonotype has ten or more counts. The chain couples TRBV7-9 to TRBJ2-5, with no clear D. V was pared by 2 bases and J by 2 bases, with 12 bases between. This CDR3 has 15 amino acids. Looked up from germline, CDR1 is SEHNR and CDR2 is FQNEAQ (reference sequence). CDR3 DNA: TGTGCCAGCAGCTTAAATGGGCCAGAACAAGAGACCCAGTACTTC. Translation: CASSLNGPEQETQYF.

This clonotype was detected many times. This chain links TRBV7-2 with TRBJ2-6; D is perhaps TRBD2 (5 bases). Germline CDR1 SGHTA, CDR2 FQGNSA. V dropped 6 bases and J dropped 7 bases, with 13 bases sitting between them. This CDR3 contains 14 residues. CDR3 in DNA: TGTGCCAGCAGACCAACTCGGGGAGCCAACGTCCTGACTTTC. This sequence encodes CASRPTRGANVLTF.

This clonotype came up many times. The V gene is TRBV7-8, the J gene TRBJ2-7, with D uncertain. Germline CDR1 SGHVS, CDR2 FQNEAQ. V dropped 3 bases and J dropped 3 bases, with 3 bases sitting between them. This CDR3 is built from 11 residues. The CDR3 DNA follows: TGTGCCAGCAGCTTCGACTACGAGCAGTACTTC. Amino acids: CASSFDYEQYF.

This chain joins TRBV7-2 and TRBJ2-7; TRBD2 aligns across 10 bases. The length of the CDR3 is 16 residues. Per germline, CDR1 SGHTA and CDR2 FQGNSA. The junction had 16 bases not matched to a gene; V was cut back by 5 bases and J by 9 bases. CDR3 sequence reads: CASSPAEASGSGAQYF. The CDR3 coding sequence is TGTGCCAGCAGCCCTGCTGAGGCTAGCGGGAGTGGCGCGCAGTACTTC.

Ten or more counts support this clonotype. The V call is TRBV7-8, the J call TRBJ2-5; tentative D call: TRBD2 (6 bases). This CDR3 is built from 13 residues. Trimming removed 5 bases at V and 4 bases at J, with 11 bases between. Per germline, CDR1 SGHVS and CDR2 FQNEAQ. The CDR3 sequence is CASSPPRGETQYF. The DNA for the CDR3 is TGTGCCAGCAGCCCACCGCGGGGAGAGACCCAGTACTTC.

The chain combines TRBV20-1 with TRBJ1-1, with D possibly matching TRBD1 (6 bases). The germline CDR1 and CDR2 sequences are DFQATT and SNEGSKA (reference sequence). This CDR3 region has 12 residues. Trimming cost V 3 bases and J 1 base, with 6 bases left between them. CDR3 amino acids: CSARGANTEAFF. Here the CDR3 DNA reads TGCAGTGCTAGGGGGGCGAACACTGAAGCTTTCTTT.

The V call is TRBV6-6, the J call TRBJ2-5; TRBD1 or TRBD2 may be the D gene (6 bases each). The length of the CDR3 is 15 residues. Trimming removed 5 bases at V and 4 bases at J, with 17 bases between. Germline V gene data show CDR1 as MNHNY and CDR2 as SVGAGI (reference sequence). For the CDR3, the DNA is TGTGCCAGCAGTATTATGGGGGGCCAGAGAGAGACCCAGTACTTC. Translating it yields CASSIMGGQRETQYF.

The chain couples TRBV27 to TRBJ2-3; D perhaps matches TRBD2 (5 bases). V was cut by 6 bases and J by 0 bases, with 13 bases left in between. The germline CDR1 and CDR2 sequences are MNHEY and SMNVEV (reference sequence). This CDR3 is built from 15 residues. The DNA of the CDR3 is TGTGCCAGCAGGAGGACTCCTGCTAGCACAGATACGCAGTATTTT. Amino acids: CASRRTPASTDTQYF.

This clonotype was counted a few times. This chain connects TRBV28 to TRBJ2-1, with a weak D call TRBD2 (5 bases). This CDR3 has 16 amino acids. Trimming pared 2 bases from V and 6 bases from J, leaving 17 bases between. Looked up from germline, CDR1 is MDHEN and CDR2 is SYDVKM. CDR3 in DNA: TGTGCCAGCAGTTTAGCCTGGGGAGTAGGGATCAATGAGCAGTTCTTC. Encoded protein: CASSLAWGVGINEQFF.

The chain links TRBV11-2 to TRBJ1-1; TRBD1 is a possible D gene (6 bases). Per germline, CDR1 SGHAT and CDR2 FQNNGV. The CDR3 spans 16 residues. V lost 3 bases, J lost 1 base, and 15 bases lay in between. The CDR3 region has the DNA TGTGCCAGCAGCTTGGCCGGGGGCTCAACGAACACTGAAGCTTTCTTT. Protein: CASSLAGGSTNTEAFF. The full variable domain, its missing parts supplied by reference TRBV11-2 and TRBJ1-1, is EAGVAQSPRYKIIEKRQSVAFWCNPISGHATLYWYQQILGQGPKLLIQFQNNGVVDDSQLPKDRFSAERLKGVDSTLKIQPAKLEDSAVYLCASSLAGGSTNTEAFFGQGTRLTVV.

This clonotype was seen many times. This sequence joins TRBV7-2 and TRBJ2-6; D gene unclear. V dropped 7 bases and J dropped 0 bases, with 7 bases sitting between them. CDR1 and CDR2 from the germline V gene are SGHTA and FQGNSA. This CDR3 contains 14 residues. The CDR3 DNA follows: TGTGCCAGCATACTAAACTCTGGGGCCAACGTCCTGACTTTC. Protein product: CASILNSGANVLTF. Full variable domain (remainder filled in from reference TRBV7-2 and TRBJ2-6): GAGVSQSPSNKVTEKGKDVELRCDPISGHTALYWYRQSLGQGLEFLIYFQGNSAPDKSGLPSDRFSAERTGGSVSTLTIQRTQQEDSAVYLCASILNSGANVLTFGAGSRLTVL.

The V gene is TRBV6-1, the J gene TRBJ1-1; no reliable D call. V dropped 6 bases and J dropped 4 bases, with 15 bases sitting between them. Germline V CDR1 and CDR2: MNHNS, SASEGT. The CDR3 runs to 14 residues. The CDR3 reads CASRTFDRATEAFF. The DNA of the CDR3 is TGTGCCAGCAGGACTTTTGACCGGGCCACTGAAGCTTTCTTT.

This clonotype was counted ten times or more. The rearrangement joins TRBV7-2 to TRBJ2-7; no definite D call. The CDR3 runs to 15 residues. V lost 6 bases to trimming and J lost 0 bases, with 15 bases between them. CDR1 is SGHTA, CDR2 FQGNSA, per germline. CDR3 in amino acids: CASRYDGRSSYEQYF. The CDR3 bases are TGTGCCAGCAGATACGACGGCAGGAGCTCCTACGAGCAGTACTTC.

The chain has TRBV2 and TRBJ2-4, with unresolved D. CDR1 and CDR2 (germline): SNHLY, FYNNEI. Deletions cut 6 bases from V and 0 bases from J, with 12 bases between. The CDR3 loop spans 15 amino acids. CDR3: CASRNSFLAKNIQYF. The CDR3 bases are TGTGCCAGCAGAAACAGCTTTCTAGCCAAAAACATTCAGTACTTC.

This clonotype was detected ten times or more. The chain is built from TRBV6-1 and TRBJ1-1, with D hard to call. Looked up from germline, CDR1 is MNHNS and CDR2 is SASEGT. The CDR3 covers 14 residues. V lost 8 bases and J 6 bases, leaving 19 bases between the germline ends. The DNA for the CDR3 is TGTGCCAGCCAGAACCGGGGATCCGAAGCTGAAGCTTTCTTT. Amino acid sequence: CASQNRGSEAEAFF.

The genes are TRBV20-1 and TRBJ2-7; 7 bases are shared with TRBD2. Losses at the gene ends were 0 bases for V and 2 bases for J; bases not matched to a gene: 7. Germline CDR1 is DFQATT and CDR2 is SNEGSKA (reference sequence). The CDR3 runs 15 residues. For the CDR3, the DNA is TGCAGTGCTAGAGATCCTTGGGCGGGAGCCTACGAGCAGTACTTC. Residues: CSARDPWAGAYEQYF.

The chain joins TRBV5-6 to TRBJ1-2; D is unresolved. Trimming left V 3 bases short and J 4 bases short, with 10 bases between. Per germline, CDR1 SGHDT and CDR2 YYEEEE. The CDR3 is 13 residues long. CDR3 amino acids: CASSYGPSYGYTF. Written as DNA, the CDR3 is TGTGCCAGCAGCTACGGACCGAGCTATGGCTACACCTTC.

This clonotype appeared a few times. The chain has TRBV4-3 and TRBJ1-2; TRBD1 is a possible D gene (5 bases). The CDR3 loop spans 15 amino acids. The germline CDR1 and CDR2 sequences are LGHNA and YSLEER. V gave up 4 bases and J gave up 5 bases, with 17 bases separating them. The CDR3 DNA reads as TGCGCCAGCAGCCCGACACCTCCAGGGCAGTATGGCTACACCTTC. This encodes CASSPTPPGQYGYTF.

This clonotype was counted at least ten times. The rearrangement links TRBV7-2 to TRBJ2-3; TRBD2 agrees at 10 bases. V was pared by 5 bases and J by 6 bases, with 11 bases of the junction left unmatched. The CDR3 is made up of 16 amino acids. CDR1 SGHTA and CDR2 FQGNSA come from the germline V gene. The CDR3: CASSPIGAGGRDTQYF. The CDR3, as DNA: TGTGCCAGCAGCCCCATCGGAGCGGGAGGGCGGGATACGCAGTATTTT.

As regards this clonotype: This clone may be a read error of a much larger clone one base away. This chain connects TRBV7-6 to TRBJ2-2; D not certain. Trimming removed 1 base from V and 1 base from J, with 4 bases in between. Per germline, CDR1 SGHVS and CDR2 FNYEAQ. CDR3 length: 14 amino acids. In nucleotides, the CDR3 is TGTGCCAGCAGCTTAGAGGGGAACACCGGGGAGCTGTTTTTT. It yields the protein CASSLEGNTGELFF.